The 15 T cell receptor beta chains in this list originate from one sample, sequenced in a study of T cells in Graves' hyperthyroidism and ophthalmopathy. Using RNA transcripts as the source, TCR beta CDR3 regions were amplified. With the HTBI primer set, the TCR CDR3 went through a first round of RT-PCR. TCRdb re-called the multiplex PCR reads through MiXCR, storing one row per CDR3 protein. This repertoire shows 250,000 to 350,000 distinct CDR3 sequences, around 17% found once; its top ten account for approximately 31%. The sample consisted of blood. These receptors were obtained from a man between 25 and 39 years old with Graves' hyperthyroidism.

Remarks on this clonotype: A much larger clone sits a single nucleotide away, making a read error possible. The V call is TRBV6-1, the J call TRBJ1-1; 7 bases align to TRBD1. The CDR3 length is 14 residues. Germline V gene lookup returns CDR1 MNHNS and CDR2 SASEGT. The CDR3 sequence is CTSLSDREVPEAFF. CDR3 nucleotide sequence: TGTACCAGTCTTAGTGACAGGGAGGTCCCTGAAGCTTTCTTT.

This clonotype was detected many times. The chain has TRBV24-1 and TRBJ2-1; 8 positions agree with TRBD1. The CDR3 spans 15 residues. CDR1 KGHDR and CDR2 SFDVKD come from the germline V gene. With 6 bases clipped from V and 6 bases from J, the junction kept 9 bases outside the gene matches. Here the CDR3 reads CATSPQDRESNEQFF. The CDR3 DNA is TGTGCCACCAGTCCCCAGGACAGGGAGTCCAATGAGCAGTTCTTC.

This clonotype appeared many times. V usage is TRBV29-1 and J usage is TRBJ2-7, with 12 nucleotides matching TRBD2. The germline CDR1 and CDR2 sequences are SQVTM and ANQGSEA. The CDR3 spans 14 residues. Unmatched junction bases numbered 8, after V lost 5 bases and J lost 6 bases. The CDR3 region is CSVQRTSGMSEQYF. The CDR3 nucleotides read TGCAGCGTTCAACGGACTAGCGGGATGTCCGAGCAGTACTTC.

The CDR3 protein is CASSPTGPGQETQYF. The CDR3 region has the DNA TGTGCCAGCAGCCCCACGGGGCCAGGTCAAGAGACCCAGTACTTC. The V and J genes are TRBV13 and TRBJ2-5, with D possibly called TRBD1 or TRBD2 (5 bases each). Germline CDR1 reads PRHDT; CDR2 reads FYEKMQ (reference sequence). The CDR3 sequence is 15 residues long. Deletions cut 5 bases from V and 2 bases from J, with 15 bases between.

This clonotype was recorded at least ten times. For the CDR3, the DNA is TGTGCCAGCAGCGTAGGAGGCCAGGCTGGGGAGCTGTTTTTT. Amino acid sequence: CASSVGGQAGELFF. This rearrangement joins TRBV9 to TRBJ2-2; D is unresolved. V was cut by 0 bases and J by 8 bases, with 11 bases left in between. CDR1 and CDR2 (germline): SGDLS, YYNGEE. This CDR3 region has 14 residues.

V is TRBV20-1 and J is TRBJ1-6; TRBD1 matches at 8 bases. The V gene end was trimmed by 5 bases and the J gene end by 11 bases; junction bases not matched to a gene: 8. This CDR3 is 13 amino acids long. Germline V gene sequence: CDR1 DFQATT, CDR2 SNEGSKA (reference sequence). The CDR3 bases are TGCAGTGCTTCCCAGACAGGGGCTACACCCCTCCACTTT. Residues: CSASQTGATPLHF.

The chain uses TRBV28 and TRBJ2-3; D gene uncertain. The V end was cut by 5 bases, the J end by 4 bases, with 10 bases between. Germline CDR1 is MDHEN and CDR2 is SYDVKM. CDR3 size: 13 residues. CDR3 region: CASSVGVADTQYF. The CDR3 DNA follows: TGTGCCAGCAGTGTTGGGGTTGCAGATACGCAGTATTTT.

This chain joins TRBV25-1 and TRBJ1-1, with a possible D match to TRBD1 (6 bases). CDR3 length equals 12 residues. V lost 6 bases, J lost 7 bases, and 12 bases lay in between. Germline V gene lookup returns CDR1 MGHDK and CDR2 SYGVNS. CDR3 coding DNA: TGTGCCAGCAGACCAGGGGAAGGTGAAGCTTTCTTT. Translation gives CASRPGEGEAFF. Variable domain in full (rest from reference TRBV25-1 and TRBJ1-1): EADIYQTPRYLVIGTGKKITLECSQTMGHDKMYWYQQDPGMELHLIHYSYGVNSTEKGDLSSESTVSRIRTEHFPLTLESARPSHTSQYLCASRPGEGEAFFGQGTRLTVV.

This clonotype was observed many times. The CDR3 here is CASSQGLAGARYF. In DNA form, the CDR3 reads TGTGCCAGCAGCCAGGGACTAGCGGGAGCGCGGTACTTC. J is TRBJ2-7 and V is TRBV3-1; 14 bases align to TRBD2. V lost 3 bases to trimming and J lost 12 bases; unmatched junction nucleotides: 4. CDR3 length: 13 residues. Germline CDR1 reads LGHDT; CDR2 reads YNNKEL (reference sequence).

In DNA form, the CDR3 reads TGTGCCAGCAGTTTAGTGGTTTGGCTCGGGGAGTTCTTC. Translating gives CASSLVVWLGEFF. The chain combines TRBV28 with TRBJ2-1; D might be TRBD2 (5 bases). CDR1 is MDHEN, CDR2 SYDVKM, per germline. This CDR3 is built from 13 residues. V gave up 2 bases and J gave up 14 bases, with 16 bases separating them.

The rearrangement joins TRBV5-1 to TRBJ2-4; either TRBD1 or TRBD2 may fit D (5 bases each). Germline assignment: CDR1 SGHRS and CDR2 YFSETQ. V lost 5 bases, J lost 10 bases, and 19 bases lay in between. CDR3 size: 14 residues. The chain's CDR3 is CASSGTVPPSIQYF. The CDR3 nucleotides are TGCGCCAGCAGTGGGACCGTACCTCCCTCGATTCAGTACTTC.

J is TRBJ1-4 and V is TRBV4-2, with 10 bases aligning to TRBD1. The J segment lost 8 bases and the V segment lost 0 bases, leaving 3 bases of the junction unmatched. Germline CDR1 is LGHNA and CDR2 is YNFKEQ. The CDR3 is made up of 15 amino acids. CDR3 protein: CASSQDSGQGEKLFF. CDR3 coding DNA: TGTGCCAGCAGCCAAGATTCGGGACAGGGGGAAAAACTGTTTTTT.

This sequence joins TRBV6-5 and TRBJ1-3, with D possibly matching TRBD1 (5 bases). Germline CDR1 MNHEY, CDR2 SVGAGI. The CDR3 consists of 15 residues. V was clipped by 2 bases and J by 0 bases, with 8 bases between them. Written as DNA, the CDR3 is TGTGCCAGCAGTTACAGGACATTCTCTGGAAACACCATATATTTT. It codes for CASSYRTFSGNTIYF.

This clonotype was counted a few times. The rearrangement uses TRBV7-9 and TRBJ1-1; 7 bases are a match to TRBD1. Germline V CDR1 and CDR2: SEHNR, FQNEAQ (reference sequence). V trimming: 0 bases; J trimming: 0 bases; junction bases outside the gene matches: 7. The CDR3 runs 17 residues. CDR3: CASSLAPYGTVNTEAFF. Written as DNA, the CDR3 is TGTGCCAGCAGCTTAGCACCCTATGGGACAGTGAACACTGAAGCTTTCTTT.

The genes are TRBV7-2 and TRBJ2-1; TRBD2 aligns across 8 bases. Looked up from germline, CDR1 is SGHTA and CDR2 is FQGNSA. The CDR3 totals 15 residues. V gave up 4 bases and J gave up 8 bases; unmatched junction bases: 10. This chain's CDR3 is CASSSVAGRADEQFF. The CDR3 bases are TGTGCCAGCAGCTCCGTAGCGGGACGGGCCGATGAGCAGTTCTTC.